The 30 T cell receptor beta chains reported below all come from one sample, sequenced in a study of T cell responses to AZD1222 COVID-19 vaccine. The method was immunoSEQ multiplex PCR; TCRdb's version includes in-frame clones alone and lacks a portion of them. The data show about 140,000 clones, roughly 90% seen once. Sample: peripheral blood, taken on day 0 of AZD1222 vaccination. The receptor source for this set is an adult in good health.

V is TRBV7-3 and J is TRBJ1-1, with a possible D match to TRBD1 (5 bases). The CDR3 is made up of 15 amino acids. Germline-derived CDR1 and CDR2 are SGHTA and FQGTGA. Trimming removed 3 bases at V and 1 base at J, with 12 bases between. CDR3 region: CASSFQGRANTEAFF. The CDR3, as DNA: TGTGCCAGCAGCTTCCAGGGTAGAGCGAACACTGAAGCTTTCTTT.

The V gene is TRBV3-1 (or the pseudogene TRBV3-2), the J gene TRBJ1-4; D unresolved. This CDR3 region has 14 residues. Germline V gene data show CDR1 as LGHDT and CDR2 as YNNKEL (reference sequence). The ends were cut back, 1 base at V and 4 bases at J, with 7 bases in the middle. The CDR3 reads CASSQVLSNEKLFF. CDR3 in DNA: TGTGCCAGCAGCCAAGTTCTCAGTAATGAAAAACTGTTTTTT.

On this clone: The sample holds other DNA sequences that translate to the same CDR3. The gene calls are TRBV30 and TRBJ1-2, with D unclear. The CDR3 has 12 residues. Looked up from germline, CDR1 is GTSNPN and CDR2 is SVGIG (reference sequence). V lost 4 bases and J lost 2, with 8 bases in between. CDR3 nucleotide sequence: TGTGCCTGGACGGACCGAAACTATGGCTACACCTTC. The encoded protein is CAWTDRNYGYTF.

The DNA for the CDR3 is TGTGCCAGCAGCCTGAGACAGGGCGACAACTACGAGCAGTACTTC. Translation: CASSLRQGDNYEQYF. The chain has TRBV7-9 and TRBJ2-7, with 7 bases fitting TRBD1. Looked up from germline, CDR1 is SEHNR and CDR2 is FQNEAQ (reference sequence). There are 15 residues in the CDR3. The J segment lost 3 bases and the V segment lost 5 bases, leaving 10 bases of the junction unmatched.

The rearrangement links TRBV4-1 to TRBJ2-3; tentatively, D is TRBD2 (5 bases). The CDR3 totals 15 residues. V was pared by 5 bases and J by 6 bases, with 18 bases between. The V gene's germline CDR1 is MGHRA and CDR2 YSYEKL. The CDR3 nucleotides read TGCGCCAGCAGCGGCGAGCGGCTTAGAGGCGATACGCAGTATTTT. This encodes CASSGERLRGDTQYF.

This clone was counted between two and nine times. The CDR3, as DNA: TGTGCCAGCACGCTTACAGGGGCCTACACAGATACGCAGTATTTT. Amino acids: CASTLTGAYTDTQYF. The rearrangement uses TRBV7-2 and TRBJ2-3; 7 nucleotides match TRBD1. V lost 7 bases to trimming and J lost 2 bases; unmatched junction nucleotides: 9. The CDR3 has 15 amino acids. Germline V CDR1 and CDR2: SGHTA, FQGNSA.

This chain joins TRBV5-6 and TRBJ2-7; 7 nucleotides line up with TRBD1. The germline V gene has CDR1 SGHDT and CDR2 YYEEEE. The CDR3 totals 15 residues. Germline trimming cut 4 bases from V and 3 bases from J; bases unmatched to any gene: 10. The CDR3 nucleotides read TGTGCCAGCAGCCCTGGTTGGGACAGTAACTACGAGCAGTACTTC. Its translation: CASSPGWDSNYEQYF.

This chain joins TRBV14 and TRBJ2-1, with 8 bases lining up with TRBD1. The CDR3 spans 15 residues. Germline CDR1 is SGHDN and CDR2 is FVKESK. V shed 4 bases and J 2 bases; nucleotides not matched to a gene: 4. The CDR3 sequence: CASSPRQGPYNEQFF. The CDR3 DNA reads TGTGCCAGCAGCCCTCGACAGGGGCCCTACAATGAGCAGTTCTTC. Full variable domain (rest looked up from reference TRBV14 and TRBJ2-1): EAGVTQFPSHSVIEKGQTVTLRCDPISGHDNLYWYRRVMGKEIKFLLHFVKESKQDESGMPNNRFLAERTGGTYSTLKVQPAELEDSGVYFCASSPRQGPYNEQFFGPGTRLTVL.

The chain joins TRBV5-5 to TRBJ1-6; D is unresolved. Trimming took 0 bases from V and 7 from J, leaving 11 bases between them. This CDR3 region has 15 residues. Germline assignment: CDR1 SGHKS and CDR2 YYEKEE (reference sequence). CDR3 loop: CASSLAIVRNSPLHF. CDR3 sequence (DNA): TGTGCCAGCAGCTTGGCCATAGTGAGGAATTCACCCCTCCACTTT.

The CDR3 DNA reads as TGTGCCTGGAGTAGGAACACTGAAGCTTTCTTT. This sequence encodes CAWSRNTEAFF. This chain joins TRBV30 and TRBJ1-1; D remains ambiguous. The V and J ends lost 2 bases and 1 base respectively, with 2 bases between them. CDR3 length equals 11 residues. CDR1 GTSNPN and CDR2 SVGIG come from the germline V gene (reference sequence).

This chain connects TRBV3-1 (or the pseudogene TRBV3-2) to TRBJ1-1; 7 bases align to TRBD1. Germline assignment: CDR1 LGHDT and CDR2 YNNKEL (reference sequence). The V and J ends lost 4 bases and 0 bases, in that order; junction bases with no gene match: 8. The CDR3 is 16 residues long. The CDR3 DNA reads TGTGCCAGCAGCCTTGCGCCGGGACAGATGAACACTGAAGCTTTCTTT. This encodes CASSLAPGQMNTEAFF.

This chain links TRBV15 with TRBJ1-2; weak D call: TRBD1 (6 bases). CDR1 LNHNV and CDR2 YYDKDF come from the germline V gene (reference sequence). This CDR3 is 12 amino acids long. The V end was cut by 1 base, the J end by 6 bases, with 6 bases between. The CDR3 sequence: CATSRAGDGYTF. CDR3 sequence (DNA): TGTGCCACCAGCAGAGCAGGGGATGGCTACACCTTC.

The chain carries TRBV30 and TRBJ1-5; a possible D gene is TRBD1 (5 bases). With 3 bases removed from V and 4 bases from J, the gap between germline ends came to 13 bases. Germline loops: CDR1 GTSNPN, CDR2 SVGIG (reference sequence). The CDR3 has 14 residues. The CDR3 reads CAWRDDGGNQPQHF. The CDR3 DNA reads TGTGCCTGGAGGGACGACGGGGGGAATCAGCCCCAGCATTTT. Full variable domain (rest looked up from reference TRBV30 and TRBJ1-5): SQTIHQWPATLVQPVGSPLSLECTVEGTSNPNLYWYRQAAGRGLQLLFYSVGIGQISSEVPQNLSASRPQDRQFILSSKKLLLSDSGFYLCAWRDDGGNQPQHFGDGTRLSIL.

The chain joins TRBV11-2 to TRBJ1-4, with D uncertain. The V gene lost 5 bases and the J gene lost 4 bases, with 14 bases spanning the gap. There are 15 residues in the CDR3. Germline V CDR1 and CDR2: SGHAT, FQNNGV. CDR3: CASSPSVGGNEKLFF. CDR3 bases: TGTGCCAGCAGCCCCTCGGTGGGAGGTAATGAAAAACTGTTTTTT. The complete variable domain, with remaining parts taken from reference TRBV11-2 and TRBJ1-4, reads EAGVAQSPRYKIIEKRQSVAFWCNPISGHATLYWYQQILGQGPKLLIQFQNNGVVDDSQLPKDRFSAERLKGVDSTLKIQPAKLEDSAVYLCASSPSVGGNEKLFFGSGTQLSVL.

The chain recombines TRBV3-1 (or the pseudogene TRBV3-2) with TRBJ1-2, with 10 bases matching TRBD1. Germline CDR1 is LGHDT and CDR2 is YNNKEL (reference sequence). The CDR3 sequence is 18 residues long. Unmatched junction bases numbered 10, after V lost 3 bases and J lost 0 bases. The CDR3 DNA reads TGTGCCAGCAGCCAGAGAAGACAGGGGGCCAACTCTAACTATGGCTACACCTTC. As protein: CASSQRRQGANSNYGYTF.

The rearrangement joins TRBV12-3 or TRBV12-4 to TRBJ1-3, with D unclear. Trimming stripped 7 bases from V and 4 bases from J, with 11 bases between. The length of the CDR3 is 13 residues. In nucleotides, the CDR3 is TGTGCCAGCATTCCGTCCGGAGGAAACACCATATATTTT. It encodes CASIPSGGNTIYF.

The J gene is TRBJ1-2, the V gene TRBV28; D unclear. With 3 bases removed from V and 5 bases from J, the gap between germline ends came to 19 bases. CDR3 length: 16 amino acids. The germline V gene encodes CDR1 MDHEN and CDR2 SYDVKM. CDR3 region: CASSFLDGRLEYGYTF. DNA for the CDR3: TGTGCCAGCAGTTTCCTGGACGGCCGGCTGGAATATGGCTACACCTTC.

The gene calls are TRBV6-5 and TRBJ1-2; D is undetermined. This CDR3 has 13 residues. The germline CDR1 and CDR2 sequences are MNHEY and SVGAGI. Trimming pared 6 bases from V and 4 bases from J, leaving 12 bases between. CDR3 sequence reads: CASRPQAGYGYTF. CDR3 nucleotide sequence: TGTGCCAGCAGACCCCAGGCGGGCTATGGCTACACCTTC.

This chain links TRBV30 with TRBJ1-2; 9 bases are a match to TRBD1. This CDR3 has 15 amino acids. V lost 0 bases and J lost 8; bases outside the gene matches: 10. Germline CDR1 is GTSNPN and CDR2 is SVGIG (reference sequence). The CDR3 bases are TGTGCCTGGAGTGTCCTCACAGGGGGCCTAGGAGGCTACACCTTC. Protein: CAWSVLTGGLGGYTF. The full variable domain, with the rest looked up from reference TRBV30 and TRBJ1-2, is SQTIHQWPATLVQPVGSPLSLECTVEGTSNPNLYWYRQAAGRGLQLLFYSVGIGQISSEVPQNLSASRPQDRQFILSSKKLLLSDSGFYLCAWSVLTGGLGGYTFGSGTRLTVV.

The chain carries TRBV6-2 or TRBV6-3 and TRBJ2-1, with 13 positions matching TRBD2. The CDR3 is 15 amino acids. V shed 4 bases, J shed 6 bases, and the junction held 3 bases outside the gene matches. Germline CDR1 MNHEY, CDR2 SVGEGT. DNA of the CDR3: TGTGCCAGCAGTTTCACTAGCGGGAGGGGCAATGAGCAGTTCTTC. This translates into CASSFTSGRGNEQFF.

The genes are TRBV7-9 and TRBJ2-1; weak D call: TRBD2 (6 bases). Trimming removed 6 bases from V and 2 bases from J, with 14 bases in between. This CDR3 is 15 amino acids long. CDR1 and CDR2 from the germline V gene are SEHNR and FQNEAQ (reference sequence). The CDR3 sequence: CASSPPGTAYNEQFF. CDR3 DNA sequence: TGTGCCAGCAGTCCGCCCGGGACTGCCTACAATGAGCAGTTCTTC.

The V call is TRBV30, the J call TRBJ2-3; D is possibly TRBD1 (6 bases). V was trimmed by 5 bases and J by 1 base, leaving 7 bases between them. The CDR3 has 12 amino acids. Germline-derived CDR1 and CDR2 are GTSNPN and SVGIG (reference sequence). DNA of the CDR3: TGTGCCTGGGGGGGCGGCACAGATACGCAGTATTTT. Protein: CAWGGGTDTQYF.

This chain connects TRBV27 to TRBJ2-3, with 10 bases that match TRBD2. Per germline, CDR1 MNHEY and CDR2 SMNVEV (reference sequence). This CDR3 is built from 22 residues. J was trimmed by 1 base and V by 1 base; bases with no gene match: 20. The CDR3 reads CASSLFAPMWASGRGGTDTQYF. CDR3 nucleotides: TGTGCCAGCAGTTTATTCGCCCCGATGTGGGCTAGCGGGAGAGGAGGCACAGATACGCAGTATTTT.

The chain recombines TRBV14 with TRBJ1-1; possibly TRBD1 for D (5 bases). Germline V lookup: CDR1 SGHDN, CDR2 FVKESK. CDR3 size: 15 residues. Trimming cost V 5 bases and J 1 base, with 14 bases left between them. For the CDR3, the DNA is TGTGCCAGCAGCAGGCTAGGGGATCCGAACACTGAAGCTTTCTTT. Protein sequence: CASSRLGDPNTEAFF.

V and J are TRBV28 and TRBJ2-1; D possibly corresponds to TRBD1 (6 bases). V shed 4 bases and J shed 5 bases, with 12 bases lying between them. Germline lookup yields CDR1 MDHEN and CDR2 SYDVKM. The CDR3 spans 14 residues. The CDR3 region has the DNA TGTGCCAGCAGTTCCGGACAGCTAGACAATGAGCAGTTCTTC. Residues: CASSSGQLDNEQFF.

The gene calls are TRBV4-2 and TRBJ2-2; D possibly uses TRBD1 or TRBD2 (6 bases each). Germline CDR1 reads LGHNA; CDR2 reads YNFKEQ. Trimming removed 3 bases at V and 3 bases at J, with 20 bases between. This CDR3 has 18 residues. The DNA of the CDR3 is TGTGCCAGCAGCCATTCGGCACGGAGGGGGTCGGACACCGGGGAGCTGTTTTTT. It yields the protein CASSHSARRGSDTGELFF.

The chain links TRBV19 to TRBJ1-1; D not certain. V lost 9 bases and J lost 0, with 11 bases in between. Germline CDR1 reads LNHDA; CDR2 reads SQIVND (reference sequence). The CDR3 runs to 13 residues. The CDR3 here is CASLSRMNTEAFF. CDR3 bases: TGTGCCAGCCTATCCAGAATGAACACTGAAGCTTTCTTT.

The genes are TRBV7-2 and TRBJ1-3, with D unclear. Trimming removed 1 base at V and 8 bases at J, with 6 bases between. The germline gives CDR1 SGHTA, CDR2 FQGNSA. The length of the CDR3 is 12 residues. The CDR3 coding sequence is TGTGCCAGCAGCTTAGTTGCGGACACCATATATTTT. It codes for CASSLVADTIYF.

As to this clone: Relative to the germline gene, one junction end is altered; a read error may explain this. This rearrangement joins TRBV4-1 to TRBJ1-1, with 8 positions matching TRBD1. The germline gives CDR1 MGHRA, CDR2 YSYEKL. The CDR3 covers 13 residues. The CDR3 reads CASSPWVGDRTHF. The CDR3 coding sequence is TGCGCCAGCAGCCCCTGGGTGGGGGACAGGACCCACTTT.

With respect to this clone: This same CDR3 is encoded by further DNA sequences in the sample. The chain links TRBV5-1 to TRBJ1-4, with 8 nucleotides matching TRBD1. Germline trimming cut 2 bases from V and 3 bases from J; bases unmatched to any gene: 0. The CDR3 spans 14 residues. Germline V gene lookup returns CDR1 SGHRS and CDR2 YFSETQ. CDR3 amino acids: CASSLQGANEKLFF. As DNA, the CDR3 is TGCGCCAGCAGCTTACAGGGGGCTAATGAAAAACTGTTTTTT.